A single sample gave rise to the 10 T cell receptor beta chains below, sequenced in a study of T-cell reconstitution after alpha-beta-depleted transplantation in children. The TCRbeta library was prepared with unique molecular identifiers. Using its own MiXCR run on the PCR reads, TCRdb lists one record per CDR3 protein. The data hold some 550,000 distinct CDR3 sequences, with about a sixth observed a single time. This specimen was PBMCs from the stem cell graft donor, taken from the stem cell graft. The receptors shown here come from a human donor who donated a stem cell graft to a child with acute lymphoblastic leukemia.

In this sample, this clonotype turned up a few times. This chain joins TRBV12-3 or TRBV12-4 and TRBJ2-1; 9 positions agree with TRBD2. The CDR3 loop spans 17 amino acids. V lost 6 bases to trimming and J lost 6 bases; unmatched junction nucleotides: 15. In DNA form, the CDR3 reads TGTGCCAGCAGCCAACCAGGTAGCGGGAGCTTTAGCAATGAGCAGTTCTTC. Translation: CASSQPGSGSFSNEQFF.

The CDR3 loop reads CSVQGRGSQPQHF. The CDR3 bases are TGCAGCGTTCAAGGCAGGGGATCGCAGCCCCAGCATTTT. The J gene is TRBJ1-5, the V gene TRBV29-1; tentative D call: TRBD1 (6 bases). CDR3 length: 13 amino acids. The V gene's germline CDR1 is SQVTM and CDR2 ANQGSEA. V was pared by 5 bases and J by 7 bases, with 15 bases between. Using reference TRBV29-1 and TRBJ1-5 for the parts outside the CDR3, the full variable domain is SAVISQKPSRDICQRGTSLTIQCQVDSQVTMMFWYRQQPGQSLTLIATANQGSEATYESGFVIDKFPISRPNLTFSTLTVSNMSPEDSSIYLCSVQGRGSQPQHFGDGTRLSIL.

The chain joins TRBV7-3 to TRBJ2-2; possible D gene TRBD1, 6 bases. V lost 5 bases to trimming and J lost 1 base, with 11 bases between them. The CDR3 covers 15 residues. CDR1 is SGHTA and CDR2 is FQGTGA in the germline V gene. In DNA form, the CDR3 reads TGTGCCAGCAGCGCAGGGGTAGGGAACACCGGGGAGCTGTTTTTT. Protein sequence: CASSAGVGNTGELFF.

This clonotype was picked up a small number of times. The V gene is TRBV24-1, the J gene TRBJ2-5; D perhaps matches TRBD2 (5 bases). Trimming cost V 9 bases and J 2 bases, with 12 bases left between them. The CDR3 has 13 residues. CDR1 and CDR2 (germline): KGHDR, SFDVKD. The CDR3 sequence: CATGRRKQETQYF. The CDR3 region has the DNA TGTGCCACCGGGAGACGGAAGCAAGAGACCCAGTACTTC.

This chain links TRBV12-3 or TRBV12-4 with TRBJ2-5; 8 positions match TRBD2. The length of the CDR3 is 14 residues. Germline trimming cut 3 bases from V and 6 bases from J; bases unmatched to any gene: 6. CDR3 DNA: TGTGCCAGCAGTTTGGACCAGCGGGGGCAGACCCAGTACTTC. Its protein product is CASSLDQRGQTQYF.

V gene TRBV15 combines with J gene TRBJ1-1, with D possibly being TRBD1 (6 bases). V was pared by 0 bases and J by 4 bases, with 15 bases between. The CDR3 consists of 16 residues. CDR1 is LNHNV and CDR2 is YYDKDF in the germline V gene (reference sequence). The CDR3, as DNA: TGTGCCACCAGCAGAGATCCGGCAGGGGTAGTCACTGAAGCTTTCTTT. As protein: CATSRDPAGVVTEAFF.

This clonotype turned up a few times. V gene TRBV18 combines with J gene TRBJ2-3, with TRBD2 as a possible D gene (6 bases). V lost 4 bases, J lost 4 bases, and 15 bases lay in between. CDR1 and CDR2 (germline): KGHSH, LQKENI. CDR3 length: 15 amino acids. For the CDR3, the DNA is TGTGCCAGCTCACGGGTCGGCGGGAAGGCAGATACGCAGTATTTT. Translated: CASSRVGGKADTQYF.

The CDR3 sequence is CASKASGGKNIQYF. CDR3 DNA sequence: TGCGCCAGCAAAGCTAGCGGTGGCAAAAACATTCAGTACTTC. The chain combines TRBV10-2 with TRBJ2-4, with 7 bases that match TRBD2. This CDR3 region has 14 residues. V lost 7 bases, J lost 3 bases, and 6 bases stayed unmatched. The germline V gene has CDR1 WSHSY and CDR2 SAAADI.

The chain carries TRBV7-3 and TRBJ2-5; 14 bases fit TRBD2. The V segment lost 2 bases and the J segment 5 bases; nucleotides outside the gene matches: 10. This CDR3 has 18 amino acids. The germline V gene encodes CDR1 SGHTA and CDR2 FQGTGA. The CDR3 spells CASSLGLAGGTVRETQYF. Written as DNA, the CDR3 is TGTGCCAGCAGCTTAGGACTAGCGGGAGGTACTGTCCGGGAGACCCAGTACTTC.

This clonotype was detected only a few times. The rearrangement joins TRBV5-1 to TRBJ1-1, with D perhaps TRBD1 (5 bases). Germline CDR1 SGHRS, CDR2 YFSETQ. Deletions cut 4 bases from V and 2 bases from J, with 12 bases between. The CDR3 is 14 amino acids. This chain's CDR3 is CASSAPGSNTEAFF. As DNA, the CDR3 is TGCGCCAGCAGCGCGCCAGGGTCCAACACTGAAGCTTTCTTT.